The T cell receptor (beta chain) described here comes from a study of breast tumors, draining lymph nodes, adjacent tissues. Points from the study as a whole: Data fit most tumor T cells coming from lymph node, expanding in tumor.

The table lists this clonotype with many counts. Its cognate antigen is unknown. TCRdb reanalysed the multiplex PCR reads using MiXCR and keeps one entry per CDR3 protein. The repertoire holds 270,000 or so distinct CDR3 sequences, with 30% to 35% as singletons. The lymph nodes were axillary draining lymph nodes from breast cancer patients. The TCR sequence derives from a female donor with breast cancer. Some clones in this sample may be carry-over from other donors' samples. The sequenced sample was axillary lymph node tissue.

CDR3 coding DNA: TGTGCCAGCAGCTTAGTTCCGGGGGGAACTTACAATGAGCAGTTCTTC. This sequence encodes CASSLVPGGTYNEQFF. The rearrangement uses TRBV7-6 and TRBJ2-1; 7 positions agree with TRBD2. Germline values: CDR1 SGHVS, CDR2 FNYEAQ. The V and J ends lost 1 base and 4 bases, in that order; junction bases with no gene match: 7. CDR3 length: 16 amino acids.